These 11 T cell receptor beta chains were all obtained from the same sample, sequenced in a study of monozygotic twins with inflammatory bowel disease. TCRdb re-called the 5' RACE reads and shows each CDR3 protein once, DNA omitted. The ten most abundant clones cover more than 7.5% of a sample with around 210,000 distinct CDR3 sequences. The sample comprised blood. The receptors here all came from a human donor with ulcerative colitis or Crohn's disease, or a healthy co-twin of an affected twin (not recorded which).

The V and J genes are TRBV7-9 and TRBJ1-2; the D gene TCRdb calls, TRBD1, cannot be checked with no DNA. CDR3 length equals 14 residues. Germline V CDR1 and CDR2: SEHNR, FQNEAQ (reference sequence). Here the CDR3 reads CASSLGFGGIGYTF.

This chain joins TRBV20-1 and TRBJ2-1; TCRdb's D call, TRBD1, is unchecked because there is no DNA. Germline V gene lookup returns CDR1 DFQATT and CDR2 SNEGSKA (reference sequence). This CDR3 is 15 amino acids long. The CDR3 region is CSAKRDGGGFSEQFF.

The chain couples TRBV12-3 or TRBV12-4 to TRBJ2-2; TCRdb's D call of TRBD1 is untestable without DNA. The CDR3 has 17 amino acids. CDR3 region: CASSLNMRQANTGELFF.

The chain has TRBV5-1 and TRBJ1-6; the D gene TCRdb calls, TRBD1, cannot be checked with no DNA. Germline CDR1 and CDR2: SGHRS and YFSETQ. This CDR3 spans 15 amino acids. This chain's CDR3 is CASTYSGDYNSPLHF.

The rearrangement links TRBV30 to TRBJ2-5; TCRdb calls TRBD1, which cannot be checked without DNA. The CDR3 sequence is 13 residues long. CDR1 and CDR2 from the germline V gene are GTSNPN and SVGIG (reference sequence). CDR3 loop: CAWKGGRRETQYF.

V usage is TRBV4-2 and J usage is TRBJ2-3; TCRdb's D call, TRBD1, is unchecked because there is no DNA. Per germline, CDR1 LGHNA and CDR2 YNFKEQ. The CDR3 is made up of 18 amino acids. CDR3 amino acids: CASSQDQRRLPGTDTQYF.

The CDR3 sequence: CASSLGGGRDTGELFF. The gene calls are TRBV5-1 and TRBJ2-2; the D gene TCRdb calls, TRBD1, cannot be checked with no DNA. This CDR3 is 16 amino acids long. The germline V gene encodes CDR1 SGHRS and CDR2 YFSETQ.

The rearrangement joins TRBV12-3 or TRBV12-4 to TRBJ1-4; TCRdb picks TRBD1, but there is no DNA to check that call. The CDR3 consists of 13 residues. The CDR3 loop reads CASSFGGDGKLFF.

The chain links TRBV18 to TRBJ1-2; TCRdb proposes TRBD1, but this gene call is untestable without DNA. Germline V gene data show CDR1 as KGHSH and CDR2 as LQKENI. The CDR3 spans 14 residues. The CDR3 region is CASSSQGPNYGYTF.

This chain links TRBV7-2 with TRBJ2-7; TCRdb picks TRBD2, but there is no DNA to check that call. CDR1 is SGHTA and CDR2 is FQGNSA in the germline V gene. CDR3 length: 15 amino acids. The CDR3 spells CASSLGSGSAYEQYF.

The chain links TRBV3-1 to TRBJ1-6. Per germline, CDR1 LGHDT and CDR2 YNNKEL (reference sequence). The CDR3 covers 14 residues. The CDR3: CASSPLGFNSPLHF.